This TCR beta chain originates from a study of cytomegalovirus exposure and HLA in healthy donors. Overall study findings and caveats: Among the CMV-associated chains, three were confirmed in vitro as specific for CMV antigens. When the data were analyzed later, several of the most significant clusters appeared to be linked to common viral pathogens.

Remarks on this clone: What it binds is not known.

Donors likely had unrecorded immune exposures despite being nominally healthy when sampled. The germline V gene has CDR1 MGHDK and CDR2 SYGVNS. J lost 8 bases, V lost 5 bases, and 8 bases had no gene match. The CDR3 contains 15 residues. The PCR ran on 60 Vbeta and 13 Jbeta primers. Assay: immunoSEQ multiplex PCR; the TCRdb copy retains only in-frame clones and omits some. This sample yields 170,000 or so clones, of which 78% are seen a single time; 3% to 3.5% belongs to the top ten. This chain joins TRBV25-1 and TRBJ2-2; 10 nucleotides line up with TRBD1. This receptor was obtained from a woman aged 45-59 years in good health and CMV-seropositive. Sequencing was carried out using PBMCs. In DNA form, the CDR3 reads TGTGCCAGCAGTAACGACAGGGGGCGCGAAGGGGAGCTGTTTTTT. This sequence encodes CASSNDRGREGELFF. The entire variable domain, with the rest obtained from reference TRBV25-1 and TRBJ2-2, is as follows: EADIYQTPRYLVIGTGKKITLECSQTMGHDKMYWYQQDPGMELHLIHYSYGVNSTEKGDLSSESTVSRIRTEHFPLTLESARPSHTSQYLCASSNDRGREGELFFGEGSRLTVL.